Given below is one TCR beta chain in context. Data came from immunoSEQ multiplex PCR; TCRdb stores just in-frame clones and leaves some out. The data show 1.4 million to 1.5 million clones, roughly 97% seen once. Germline V gene lookup returns CDR1 SGHNT and CDR2 YYREEE (reference sequence). The trim removed 5 bases at V and 2 bases at J, leaving 11 bases unmatched. The CDR3 runs to 16 residues. This entry belongs to a study of shared clonotypes between healthy human individuals. The sample taken for sequencing was naive CD4+ T cells sorted from blood. The sample's subset: CD45RA+ positively selected. The sequence derives from a man aged 30 to 45 in good health. The chain links TRBV5-4 to TRBJ2-7; 9 bases are a match to TRBD1. CDR3 in DNA: TGTGCCAGCAGGGAAGCCGGGACAGGGATAACCTACGAGCAGTACTTC. Its translation: CASREAGTGITYEQYF. The variable domain in full, with the rest retrieved from reference TRBV5-4 and TRBJ2-7, is ETGVTQSPTHLIKTRGQQVTLRCSSQSGHNTVSWYQQALGQGPQFIFQYYREEENGRGNFPPRFSGLQFPNYSSELNVNALELDDSALYLCASREAGTGITYEQYFGPGTRLTVT.